The clone carrying this TCR beta chain was detected only a few times. Its specificity is unknown. 60 Vbeta and 13 Jbeta primers were used in PCR. The protocol was immunoSEQ multiplex PCR, while the TCRdb copy is restricted to in-frame clones and leaves out a portion. The sample yields 200,000 to 250,000 clones, 70% to 80% seen once. This sample stems from a study of cytomegalovirus exposure and HLA in healthy donors. General study results and limits: Sequencing depth roughly uniform across donors was assumed in presence/absence analyses. Links to common viral pathogens appeared, in a later analysis, for several of the most significant clusters. About 90% or about 30% of the time was how often most TCR beta V segments were productive, according to an earlier analysis.

What was sequenced was PBMCs. The clonotype originates from a male donor in good health and CMV-seronegative.

The CDR3 nucleotides read TGTGCCAGTAGTACCCGCCGGACAGACAAAAACATTCAGTACTTC. Translating it yields CASSTRRTDKNIQYF. The chain is built from TRBV19 and TRBJ2-4, with D perhaps TRBD1 (6 bases). V was trimmed by 4 bases and J by 3 bases, leaving 13 bases between them. The CDR3 extends over 15 amino acids. Germline CDR1 is LNHDA and CDR2 is SQIVND (reference sequence).